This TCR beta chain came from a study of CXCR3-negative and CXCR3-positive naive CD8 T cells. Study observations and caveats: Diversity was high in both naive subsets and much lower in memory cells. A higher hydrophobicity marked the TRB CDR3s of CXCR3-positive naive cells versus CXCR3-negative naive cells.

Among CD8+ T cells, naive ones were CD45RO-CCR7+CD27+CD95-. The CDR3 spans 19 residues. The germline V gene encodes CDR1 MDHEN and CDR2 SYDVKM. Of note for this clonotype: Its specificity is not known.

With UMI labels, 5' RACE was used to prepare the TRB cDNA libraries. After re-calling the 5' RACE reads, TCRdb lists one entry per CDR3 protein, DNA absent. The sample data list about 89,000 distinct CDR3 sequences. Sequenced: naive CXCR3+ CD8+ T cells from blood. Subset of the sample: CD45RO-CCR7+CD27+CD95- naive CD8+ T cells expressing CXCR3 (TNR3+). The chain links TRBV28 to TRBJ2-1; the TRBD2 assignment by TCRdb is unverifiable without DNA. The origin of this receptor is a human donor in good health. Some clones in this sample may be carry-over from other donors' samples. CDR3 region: CASSFRWTSGTSGDNEQFF.